These 24 T cell receptor beta chains were sequenced from one sample in a study of T cell responses to AZD1222 COVID-19 vaccine (dated by TCRdb to the early 2020s). Libraries were constructed by the immunoSEQ multiplex PCR assay. TCRdb retrieved this table from immuneACCESS and kept in-frame rearrangements only. Not all clones are present; in checked studies, unresolved V genes account for under half, and no reason is known for the remainder. For this sample there are about 150,000 clones; around 93% appear just once. The ten largest make up more than 1.1% of the sample. Explained via the paper, the time point label denotes: baseline before first vaccination. This material consisted of peripheral blood, taken on day 0 of AZD1222 vaccination. The receptors stem from an adult in good health.

The chain couples TRBV6-4 to TRBJ2-2, with TRBD2 matching 7 bases. Per the germline V gene, CDR1 is MRHNA and CDR2 is SNTAGT. The junction had 7 bases not matched to a gene; V was cut back by 2 bases and J by 7 bases. CDR3 length equals 15 residues. The CDR3 DNA reads as TGTGCCAGCAGTGACAGGAGCGGGACTGGCGGGGAGCTGTTTTTT. Its translation: CASSDRSGTGGELFF.

CDR3 loop: CASSLAGGQDYGYTF. The CDR3 nucleotides read TGCGCCAGCAGCTTGGCCGGGGGACAGGACTATGGCTACACCTTC. The rearrangement uses TRBV5-1 and TRBJ1-2, with 8 bases that match TRBD1. The germline V gene encodes CDR1 SGHRS and CDR2 YFSETQ. The CDR3 has 15 residues. V shed 0 bases, J shed 3 bases, and the junction held 4 bases outside the gene matches. The variable domain in full, with the rest retrieved from reference TRBV5-1 and TRBJ1-2, is KAGVTQTPRYLIKTRGQQVTLSCSPISGHRSVSWYQQTPGQGLQFLFEYFSETQRNKGNFPGRFSGRQFSNSRSEMNVSTLELGDSALYLCASSLAGGQDYGYTFGSGTRLTVV.

The chain is built from TRBV6-5 and TRBJ1-1; 10 bases map to TRBD1. The CDR3 extends over 15 amino acids. Germline CDR1 MNHEY, CDR2 SVGAGI. Trimming cost V 5 bases and J 0 bases; bases outside gene matches: 3. The CDR3, as DNA: TGTGCCAGCAGTAGGGGGACAGGGGTGAACACTGAAGCTTTCTTT. Translation: CASSRGTGVNTEAFF.

There are a few counts of this clone. V usage is TRBV10-3 and J usage is TRBJ2-7; 9 bases line up with TRBD2. Germline CDR1 ENHRY, CDR2 SYGVKD. The CDR3 length is 16 residues. The V segment lost 6 bases and the J segment 5 bases; nucleotides outside the gene matches: 14. DNA of the CDR3: TGTGCCATCAGGAGGGGGGTGGTAGCGGGAGCGGACGAGCAGTACTTC. As protein: CAIRRGVVAGADEQYF.

The chain carries TRBV12-5 and TRBJ1-1; D is ambiguous. The ends were cut back, 1 base at V and 0 bases at J, with 3 bases in the middle. The V gene's germline CDR1 is LGHNT and CDR2 FRNRAP. This CDR3 is built from 13 residues. The DNA for the CDR3 is TGTGCTAGTGGTTTGGCGGTGAACACTGAAGCTTTCTTT. It yields the protein CASGLAVNTEAFF.

As concerns this clone: The same CDR3 is also encoded by other DNA sequences in this sample. The rearrangement joins TRBV27 to TRBJ1-2, with TRBD1 as a possible D gene (5 bases). CDR3 size: 13 residues. V lost 2 bases and J lost 3, with 7 bases in between. The germline V gene encodes CDR1 MNHEY and CDR2 SMNVEV (reference sequence). CDR3 region: CASSLAGDYGYTF. CDR3 coding DNA: TGTGCCAGCAGTTTAGCGGGGGACTATGGCTACACCTTC.

This chain joins TRBV5-4 and TRBJ1-4; TRBD1 might be the D (5 bases). V lost 4 bases and J lost 7, with 8 bases in between. Germline V gene lookup returns CDR1 SGHNT and CDR2 YYREEE (reference sequence). The CDR3 totals 12 residues. This CDR3 reads CASSLDSEKLFF. The CDR3 DNA follows: TGTGCCAGCAGCCTTGACAGTGAAAAACTGTTTTTT.

J is TRBJ2-7 and V is TRBV7-2; tentative D call: TRBD2 (6 bases). Germline V gene lookup returns CDR1 SGHTA and CDR2 FQGNSA. V lost 5 bases to trimming and J lost 5 bases, with 25 bases between them. There are 17 residues in the CDR3. CDR3 region: CASSPGLLFVLEDEQYF. CDR3 in DNA: TGTGCCAGCAGCCCGGGACTTCTCTTTGTCCTTGAGGACGAGCAGTACTTC.

This chain connects TRBV15 to TRBJ1-5, with D possibly TRBD1 on 6 matching bases. Germline CDR1 LNHNV, CDR2 YYDKDF (reference sequence). The CDR3 length is 15 residues. V shed 3 bases and J shed 5 bases, with 14 bases lying between them. CDR3 DNA sequence: TGTGCCACCAGCAGCCACTACAGGGTCCATCAGCCCCAGCATTTT. It is translated as CATSSHYRVHQPQHF. The variable domain in full, with the rest retrieved from reference TRBV15 and TRBJ1-5, is DAMVIQNPRYQVTQFGKPVTLSCSQTLNHNVMYWYQQKSSQAPKLLFHYYDKDFNNEADTPDNFQSRRPNTSFCFLDIRSPGLGDTAMYLCATSSHYRVHQPQHFGDGTRLSIL.

CDR3 in DNA: TGTGCCAGCAGTCCCTCTTCGGGGGCCAACACAGATACGCAGTATTTT. Its protein is CASSPSSGANTDTQYF. The chain recombines TRBV28 with TRBJ2-3; D is tentatively TRBD1 or TRBD2 (6 bases each). CDR1 and CDR2 from the germline V gene are MDHEN and SYDVKM. The CDR3 is made up of 16 amino acids. V shed 5 bases and J shed 2 bases, with 17 bases lying between them.

The J gene is TRBJ1-3, the V gene TRBV3-1 (or the pseudogene TRBV3-2); D uncertain. Trimming pared 3 bases from V and 4 bases from J, leaving 7 bases between. Germline CDR1 LGHDT, CDR2 YNNKEL (reference sequence). This CDR3 is built from 13 residues. The CDR3 DNA reads TGTGCCAGCAGCCACACGGAAGGAAACACCATATATTTT. This gives the protein CASSHTEGNTIYF.

The CDR3 nucleotides read TGCAGCGTTCGGGGGGGTATGGTTTTCTACGAGCAGTACTTC. It yields the protein CSVRGGMVFYEQYF. The rearrangement joins TRBV29-1 to TRBJ2-7, with 8 bases that match TRBD2. J lost 3 bases, V lost 5 bases, and 9 bases had no gene match. The germline CDR1 and CDR2 sequences are SQVTM and ANQGSEA. CDR3 length: 14 residues.

The genes are TRBV30 and TRBJ1-4; D ambiguous. The V end lost 0 bases, the J end lost 2 bases, and 13 bases lay between the germline ends. Germline lookup yields CDR1 GTSNPN and CDR2 SVGIG (reference sequence). The CDR3 loop spans 16 amino acids. CDR3 residues: CAWSVAGGGTNEKLFF. CDR3 nucleotide sequence: TGTGCCTGGAGTGTAGCCGGAGGAGGGACTAATGAAAAACTGTTTTTT.

The rearrangement uses TRBV4-1 and TRBJ2-1; 7 bases are a match to TRBD1. V lost 4 bases, J lost 7 bases, and 4 bases stayed unmatched. Looked up from germline, CDR1 is MGHRA and CDR2 is YSYEKL. The CDR3 is made up of 13 amino acids. The CDR3 bases are TGCGCCAGCAGCCGGCTGACAGGGAATGAGCAGTTCTTC. It translates to CASSRLTGNEQFF.

V gene TRBV4-3 combines with J gene TRBJ2-3, with TRBD1 matching over 11 bases. CDR1 and CDR2 (germline): LGHNA, YSLEER. Losses at the gene ends were 0 bases for V and 5 bases for J; bases not matched to a gene: 4. There are 16 residues in the CDR3. This CDR3 is CASSQDRTGGVDTQYF. DNA for the CDR3: TGCGCCAGCAGCCAAGATAGGACAGGGGGCGTAGATACGCAGTATTTT.

This rearrangement joins TRBV3-1 (or the pseudogene TRBV3-2) to TRBJ2-7; 10 bases are a match to TRBD2. CDR1 and CDR2 from the germline V gene are LGHDT and YNNKEL (reference sequence). CDR3 length: 15 residues. J was trimmed by 7 bases and V by 0 bases; bases with no gene match: 6. The CDR3 loop reads CASSQDSQLAGEQYF. CDR3 DNA sequence: TGTGCCAGCAGCCAAGATTCTCAACTAGCGGGGGAGCAGTACTTC.

This chain joins TRBV3-1 (or the pseudogene TRBV3-2) and TRBJ2-1; tentatively, D is TRBD2 (6 bases). The V gene's germline CDR1 is LGHDT and CDR2 YNNKEL (reference sequence). Trimming removed 4 bases from V and 0 bases from J, with 10 bases in between. This CDR3 contains 15 residues. The CDR3 DNA follows: TGTGCCAGCAGCCGGGACTCAAGCTCCTACAATGAGCAGTTCTTC. This translates into CASSRDSSSYNEQFF.

The CDR3 DNA is TGCAGCGTAGCCCAGGGTGCCGAAAAACTGTTTTTT. Encoded protein: CSVAQGAEKLFF. The chain employs TRBV29-1 and TRBJ1-4, with D possibly matching TRBD1 (5 bases). The germline V gene encodes CDR1 SQVTM and CDR2 ANQGSEA. V lost 6 bases to trimming and J lost 8 bases, with 13 bases between them. This CDR3 is 12 amino acids long.

V gene TRBV6-5 combines with J gene TRBJ2-7, with D possibly called TRBD1 or TRBD2 (5 bases each). Trimming took 0 bases from V and 0 from J, leaving 9 bases between them. CDR1 and CDR2 from the germline V gene are MNHEY and SVGAGI. This CDR3 is built from 15 residues. CDR3 in DNA: TGTGCCAGCAGTTACTCCGGGGCGAGCTCCTACGAGCAGTACTTC. Its protein product is CASSYSGASSYEQYF.

This clone appeared once. V and J are TRBV7-2 and TRBJ1-4; 7 positions match TRBD1. Germline assignment: CDR1 SGHTA and CDR2 FQGNSA. V gave up 5 bases and J gave up 7 bases; unmatched junction bases: 16. The CDR3 consists of 17 residues. This CDR3 is CASSQGSGGVYGEKLFF. CDR3 coding DNA: TGTGCCAGCAGCCAAGGGTCAGGGGGAGTGTACGGTGAAAAACTGTTTTTT.

The chain carries TRBV28 and TRBJ1-1; 8 bases map to TRBD1. V lost 6 bases and J lost 1; bases outside the gene matches: 4. CDR3 size: 14 residues. Germline V lookup: CDR1 MDHEN, CDR2 SYDVKM. The CDR3 protein is CASRGQGRNTEAFF. The CDR3 DNA reads TGTGCCAGCAGAGGACAGGGAAGGAACACTGAAGCTTTCTTT.

V gene TRBV20-1 combines with J gene TRBJ1-1; D not certain. Between the trimmed V and J ends, which lost 6 bases and 5 bases, there was a span of 10 bases. The CDR3 runs 11 residues. Germline CDR1 and CDR2: DFQATT and SNEGSKA (reference sequence). CDR3 protein: CSAHSRTEAFF. The CDR3 region has the DNA TGCAGTGCCCATTCCAGGACTGAAGCTTTCTTT.

The J gene is TRBJ1-2, the V gene TRBV28; D unresolved. The CDR3 length is 13 residues. V was trimmed by 5 bases and J by 0 bases, leaving 7 bases between them. Germline CDR1 is MDHEN and CDR2 is SYDVKM. The CDR3 is CASSPLANYGYTF. CDR3 bases: TGTGCCAGCAGTCCCTTAGCTAACTATGGCTACACCTTC.

Here the CDR3 reads CASSLAGGGSNQPQHF. The CDR3 nucleotides are TGTGCCAGCAGCTTAGCAGGAGGGGGTAGCAATCAGCCCCAGCATTTT. The V call is TRBV7-2, the J call TRBJ1-5; tentative D call: TRBD1 (6 bases). The CDR3 loop spans 16 amino acids. Germline V CDR1 and CDR2: SGHTA, FQGNSA. The ends were cut back, 0 bases at V and 0 bases at J, with 9 bases in the middle. Filled out from reference TRBV7-2 and TRBJ1-5, the complete variable domain reads GAGVSQSPSNKVTEKGKDVELRCDPISGHTALYWYRQSLGQGLEFLIYFQGNSAPDKSGLPSDRFSAERTGGSVSTLTIQRTQQEDSAVYLCASSLAGGGSNQPQHFGDGTRLSIL.